Detailed here is one TCR beta chain. Antigen specificity is unknown. Roughly 200 ng DNA, 30,000 or so T cell genomes, went into each sorted-subset replicate PCR. Here immunoSEQ multiplex PCR was the method, and the copy in TCRdb shows in-frame clones only, minus some. The sample lists approximately 2.3 million clones, approximately 93% occurring once. Germline-derived CDR1 and CDR2 are SEHNR and FQNEAQ (reference sequence). The CDR3 is 16 residues long. The V gene end was trimmed by 4 bases and the J gene end by 2 bases; junction bases not matched to a gene: 6. This specimen belongs to a study of shared clonotypes between healthy human individuals. Study-wide results and limits: Across subsets, estimated richness was generally greater for naive than for memory populations.

What was sequenced was naive CD4+ T cells from PBMCs. Subset denoted: CD45RA+ positively selected. The sequence was obtained from a young man in good health. Some clones in this sample may be carry-over from other donors' samples. The rearrangement joins TRBV7-9 to TRBJ1-5, with 9 bases aligning to TRBD1. The CDR3 region is CASSSDRGSGNQPQHF. The DNA of the CDR3 is TGTGCCAGCAGCTCGGACAGGGGTTCGGGCAATCAGCCCCAGCATTTT.